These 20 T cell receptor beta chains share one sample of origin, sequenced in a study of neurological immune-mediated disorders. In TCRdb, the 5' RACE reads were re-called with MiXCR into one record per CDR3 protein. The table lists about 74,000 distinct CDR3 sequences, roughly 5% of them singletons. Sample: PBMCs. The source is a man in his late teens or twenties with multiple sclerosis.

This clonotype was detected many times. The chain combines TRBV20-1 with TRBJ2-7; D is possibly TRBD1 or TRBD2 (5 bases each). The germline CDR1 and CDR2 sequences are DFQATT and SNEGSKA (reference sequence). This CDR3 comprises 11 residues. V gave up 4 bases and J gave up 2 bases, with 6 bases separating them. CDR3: CSAMGAYEQYF. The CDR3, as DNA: TGCAGTGCTATGGGGGCCTACGAGCAGTACTTC.

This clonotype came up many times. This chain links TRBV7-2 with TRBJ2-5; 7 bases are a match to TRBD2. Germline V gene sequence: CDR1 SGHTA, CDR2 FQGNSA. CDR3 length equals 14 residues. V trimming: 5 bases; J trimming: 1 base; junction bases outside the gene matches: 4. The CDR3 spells CASSTTGGQETQYF. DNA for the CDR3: TGTGCCAGCAGCACGACGGGGGGCCAAGAGACCCAGTACTTC. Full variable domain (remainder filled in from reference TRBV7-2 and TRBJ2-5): GAGVSQSPSNKVTEKGKDVELRCDPISGHTALYWYRQSLGQGLEFLIYFQGNSAPDKSGLPSDRFSAERTGGSVSTLTIQRTQQEDSAVYLCASSTTGGQETQYFGPGTRLLVL.

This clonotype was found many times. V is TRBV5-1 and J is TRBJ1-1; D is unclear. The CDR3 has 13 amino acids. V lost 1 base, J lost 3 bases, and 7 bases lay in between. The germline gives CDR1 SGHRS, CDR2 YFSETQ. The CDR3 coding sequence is TGCGCCAGCAGCTTGATCGAAGACACTGAAGCTTTCTTT. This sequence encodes CASSLIEDTEAFF.

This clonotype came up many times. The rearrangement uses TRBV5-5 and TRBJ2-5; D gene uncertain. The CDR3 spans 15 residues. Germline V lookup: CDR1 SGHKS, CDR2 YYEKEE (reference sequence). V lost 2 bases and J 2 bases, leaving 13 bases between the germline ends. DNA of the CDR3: TGTGCCAGCAGCTTTAGGGCAAGGGAACAAGAGACCCAGTACTTC. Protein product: CASSFRAREQETQYF. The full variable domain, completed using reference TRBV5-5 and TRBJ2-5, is DAGVTQSPTHLIKTRGQQVTLRCSPISGHKSVSWYQQVLGQGPQFIFQYYEKEERGRGNFPDRFSARQFPNYSSELNVNALLLGDSALYLCASSFRAREQETQYFGPGTRLLVL.

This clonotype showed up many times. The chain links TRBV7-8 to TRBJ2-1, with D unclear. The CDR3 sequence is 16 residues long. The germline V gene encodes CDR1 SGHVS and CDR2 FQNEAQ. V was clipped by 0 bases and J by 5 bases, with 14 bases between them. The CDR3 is CASSLARPGFDNEQFF. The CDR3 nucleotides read TGTGCCAGCAGCTTAGCGCGTCCGGGCTTCGACAATGAGCAGTTCTTC.

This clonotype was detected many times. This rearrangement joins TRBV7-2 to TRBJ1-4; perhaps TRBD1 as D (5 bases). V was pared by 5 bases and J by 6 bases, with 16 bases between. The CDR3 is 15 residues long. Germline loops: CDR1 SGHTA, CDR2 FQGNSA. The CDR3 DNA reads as TGTGCCAGCAGCCCTACGGGGGGAGGGTATGAAAAACTGTTTTTT. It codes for CASSPTGGGYEKLFF.

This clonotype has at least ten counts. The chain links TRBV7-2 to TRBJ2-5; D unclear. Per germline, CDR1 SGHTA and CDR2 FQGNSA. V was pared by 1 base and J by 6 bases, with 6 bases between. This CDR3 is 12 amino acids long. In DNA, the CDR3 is TGTGCCAGCAGCTTAGGAGGAAAGACCCAGTACTTC. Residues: CASSLGGKTQYF.

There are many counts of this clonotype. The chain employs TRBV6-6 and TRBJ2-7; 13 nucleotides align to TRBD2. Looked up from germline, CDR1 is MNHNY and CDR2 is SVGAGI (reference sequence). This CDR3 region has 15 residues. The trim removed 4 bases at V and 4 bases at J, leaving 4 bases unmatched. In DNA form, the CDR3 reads TGTGCCAGCAGTTTACGGACTAGCGGGAGTTACGAGCAGTACTTC. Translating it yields CASSLRTSGSYEQYF.

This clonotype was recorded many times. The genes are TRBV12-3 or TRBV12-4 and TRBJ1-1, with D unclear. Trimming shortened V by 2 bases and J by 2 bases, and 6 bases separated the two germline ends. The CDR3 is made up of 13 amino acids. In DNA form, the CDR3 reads TGTGCCAGCAGTTTAAAGACAAACACTGAAGCTTTCTTT. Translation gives CASSLKTNTEAFF.

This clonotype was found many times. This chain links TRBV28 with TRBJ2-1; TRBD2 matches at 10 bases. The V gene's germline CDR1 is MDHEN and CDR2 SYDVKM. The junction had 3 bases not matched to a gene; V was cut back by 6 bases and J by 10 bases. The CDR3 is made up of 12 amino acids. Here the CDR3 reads CASSLAGEEQFF. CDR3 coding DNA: TGTGCCAGCAGCCTAGCGGGGGAGGAGCAGTTCTTC.

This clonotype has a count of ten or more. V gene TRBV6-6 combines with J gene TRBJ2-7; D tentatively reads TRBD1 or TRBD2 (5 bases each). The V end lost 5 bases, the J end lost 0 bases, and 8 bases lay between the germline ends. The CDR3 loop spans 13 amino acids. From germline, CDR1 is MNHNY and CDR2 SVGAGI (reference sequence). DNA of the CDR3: TGTGCCAGCAGTATCGGGACCTCCTACGAGCAGTACTTC. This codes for CASSIGTSYEQYF.

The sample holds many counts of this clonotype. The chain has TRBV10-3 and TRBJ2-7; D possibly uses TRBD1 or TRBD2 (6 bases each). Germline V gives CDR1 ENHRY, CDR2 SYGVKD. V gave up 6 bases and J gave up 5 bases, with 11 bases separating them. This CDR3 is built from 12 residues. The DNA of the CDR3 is TGTGCCATCAGACACAGGGAGGACGAGCAGTACTTC. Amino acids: CAIRHREDEQYF.

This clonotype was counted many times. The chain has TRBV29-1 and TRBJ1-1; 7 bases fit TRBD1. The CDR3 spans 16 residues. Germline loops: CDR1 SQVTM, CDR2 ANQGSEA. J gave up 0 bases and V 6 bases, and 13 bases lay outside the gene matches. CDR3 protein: CSVLPTGRTLNTEAFF. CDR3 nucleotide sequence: TGCAGCGTCCTCCCGACAGGGCGCACTTTGAACACTGAAGCTTTCTTT.

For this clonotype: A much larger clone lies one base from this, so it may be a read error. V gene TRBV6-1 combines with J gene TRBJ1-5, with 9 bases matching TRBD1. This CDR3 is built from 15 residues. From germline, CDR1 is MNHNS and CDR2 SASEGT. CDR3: CASSERQGVGSPQNF. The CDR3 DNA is TGTGCCAGCAGTGAACGACAGGGGGTAGGTTCGCCCCAGAATTTT.

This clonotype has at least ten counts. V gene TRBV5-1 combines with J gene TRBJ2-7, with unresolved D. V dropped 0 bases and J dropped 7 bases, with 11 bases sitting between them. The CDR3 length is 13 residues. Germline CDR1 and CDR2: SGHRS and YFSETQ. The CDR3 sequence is CASSLEGLGEQYF. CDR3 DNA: TGCGCCAGCAGCTTGGAAGGGTTGGGGGAGCAGTACTTC.

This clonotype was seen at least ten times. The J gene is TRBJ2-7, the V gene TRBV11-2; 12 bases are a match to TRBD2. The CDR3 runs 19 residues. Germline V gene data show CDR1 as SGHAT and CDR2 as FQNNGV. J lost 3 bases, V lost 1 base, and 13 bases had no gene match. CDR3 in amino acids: CASSLASPLTGLAGYEQYF. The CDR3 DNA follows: TGTGCCAGCAGCTTAGCTTCCCCTTTAACGGGACTAGCGGGCTACGAGCAGTACTTC.

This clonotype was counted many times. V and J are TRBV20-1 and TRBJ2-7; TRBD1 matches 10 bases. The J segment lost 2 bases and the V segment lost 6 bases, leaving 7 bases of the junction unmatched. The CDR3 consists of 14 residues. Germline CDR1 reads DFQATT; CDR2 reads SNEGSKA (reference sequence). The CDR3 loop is CSARLDRGAYEQYF. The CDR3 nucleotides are TGCAGTGCACGCCTGGACAGGGGGGCCTACGAGCAGTACTTC.

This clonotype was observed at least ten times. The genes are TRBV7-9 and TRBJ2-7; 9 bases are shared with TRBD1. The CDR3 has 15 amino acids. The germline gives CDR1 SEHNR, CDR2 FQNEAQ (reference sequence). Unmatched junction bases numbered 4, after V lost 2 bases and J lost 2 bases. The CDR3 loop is CASSLPGTGPYEQYF. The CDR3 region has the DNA TGTGCCAGCAGCTTACCCGGGACAGGGCCCTACGAGCAGTACTTC.

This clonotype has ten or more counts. CDR3 nucleotides: TGTGCCAGCAGCCACCAAAGCGGGGGTTCGAACACCGGGGAGCTGTTTTTT. Translation gives CASSHQSGGSNTGELFF. The V call is TRBV3-1, the J call TRBJ2-2, with 8 bases identical to TRBD2. This CDR3 is 17 amino acids long. After removal of 3 bases from V and 0 bases from J, the junction contained 6 bases not matched to a gene. Germline V lookup: CDR1 LGHDT, CDR2 YNNKEL (reference sequence).

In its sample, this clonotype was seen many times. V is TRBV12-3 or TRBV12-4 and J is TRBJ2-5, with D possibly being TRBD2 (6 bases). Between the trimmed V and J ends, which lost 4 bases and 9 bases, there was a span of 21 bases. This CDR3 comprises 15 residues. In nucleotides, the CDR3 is TGTGCCAGCAGTTGGGGGGAAAACCTGGCCGAGGCCCAGTACTTC. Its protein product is CASSWGENLAEAQYF.